This T cell receptor (beta chain) was profiled in a study of blood T cell repertoires in COVID-19. Study context: Samples came from the United States, Italy and Spain, spanning acute and convalescent COVID-19. PBMCs, B-cell-depleted T cells, or T cells provided the cDNA or gDNA that made up the material.

The V segment lost 0 bases and the J segment 4 bases; nucleotides outside the gene matches: 5. The CDR3 is 15 amino acids. CDR1 is LGHNA and CDR2 is YSLEER in the germline V gene. Study processing details: Nucleated cell counts were estimated from reference gene primer amplification. Assay used: immunoSEQ multiplex PCR; TCRdb lists only in-frame clones, some missing. V, J and clone size derive from that table, while D and trimming were established from the DNA sequence. The sample lists over 130,000 clones; roughly nine tenths were seen once. The rearrangement links TRBV4-3 to TRBJ1-2; the match to TRBD1 covers 7 bases. Sequences were obtained from peripheral blood. The clonotype originates from a woman aged 55-70 years with active or convalescent COVID-19. CDR3 in amino acids: CASSQDLGGSYGYTF. CDR3 DNA sequence: TGCGCCAGCAGCCAAGATCTAGGGGGCAGCTATGGCTACACCTTC.